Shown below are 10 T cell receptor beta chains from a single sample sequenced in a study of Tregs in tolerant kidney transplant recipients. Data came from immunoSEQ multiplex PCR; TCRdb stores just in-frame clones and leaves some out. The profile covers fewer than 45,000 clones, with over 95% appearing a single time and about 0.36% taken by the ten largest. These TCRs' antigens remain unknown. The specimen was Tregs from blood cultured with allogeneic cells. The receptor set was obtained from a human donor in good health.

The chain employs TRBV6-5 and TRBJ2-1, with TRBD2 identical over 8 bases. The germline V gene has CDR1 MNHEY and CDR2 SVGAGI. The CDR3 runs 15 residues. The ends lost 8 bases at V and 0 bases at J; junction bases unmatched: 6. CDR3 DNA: TGTGCCAGCTCTCGAGCGGGGGCCTCCTACAATGAGCAGTTCTTC. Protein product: CASSRAGASYNEQFF.

The CDR3 here is CASSLRYTEAFF. CDR3 nucleotides: TGTGCCAGCAGCTTGCGATACACTGAAGCTTTCTTT. This chain links TRBV7-2 with TRBJ1-1, with no clear D. V lost 3 bases to trimming and J lost 3 bases, with 5 bases between them. The CDR3 covers 12 residues. Germline V gene data show CDR1 as SGHTA and CDR2 as FQGNSA. The variable domain in full, with the rest retrieved from reference TRBV7-2 and TRBJ1-1, is GAGVSQSPSNKVTEKGKDVELRCDPISGHTALYWYRQSLGQGLEFLIYFQGNSAPDKSGLPSDRFSAERTGGSVSTLTIQRTQQEDSAVYLCASSLRYTEAFFGQGTRLTVV.

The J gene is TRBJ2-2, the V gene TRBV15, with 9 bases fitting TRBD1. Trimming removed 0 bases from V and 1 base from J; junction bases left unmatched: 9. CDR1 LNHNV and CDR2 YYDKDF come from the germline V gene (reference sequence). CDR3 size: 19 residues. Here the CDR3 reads CATSRDPLTGGLNTGELFF. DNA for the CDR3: TGTGCCACCAGCAGAGACCCCCTCACAGGGGGCCTGAACACCGGGGAGCTGTTTTTT.

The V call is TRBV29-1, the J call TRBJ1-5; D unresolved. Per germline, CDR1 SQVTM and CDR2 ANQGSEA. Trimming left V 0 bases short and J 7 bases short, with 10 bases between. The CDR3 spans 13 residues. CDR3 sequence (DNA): TGCAGCGTTGAAGATCAAGCGGGGCAGCCCCAGCATTTT. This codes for CSVEDQAGQPQHF.

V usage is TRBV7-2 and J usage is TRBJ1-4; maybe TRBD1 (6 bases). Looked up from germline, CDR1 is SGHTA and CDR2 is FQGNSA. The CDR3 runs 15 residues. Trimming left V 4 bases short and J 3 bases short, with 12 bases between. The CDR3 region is CASSSYGTPNEKLFF. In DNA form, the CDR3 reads TGTGCCAGCAGCTCCTACGGGACACCTAATGAAAAACTGTTTTTT. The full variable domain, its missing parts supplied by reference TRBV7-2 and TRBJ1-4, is GAGVSQSPSNKVTEKGKDVELRCDPISGHTALYWYRQSLGQGLEFLIYFQGNSAPDKSGLPSDRFSAERTGGSVSTLTIQRTQQEDSAVYLCASSSYGTPNEKLFFGSGTQLSVL.

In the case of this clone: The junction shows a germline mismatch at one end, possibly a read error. For the CDR3, the DNA is TGTGCCAGCAGGGAAGGGGGGGAACGCTACACCTTC. Translated, it gives CASREGGERYTF. The chain has TRBV2 and TRBJ1-2; weak D call: TRBD1 (6 bases). The CDR3 loop spans 12 amino acids. Germline V CDR1 and CDR2: SNHLY, FYNNEI.

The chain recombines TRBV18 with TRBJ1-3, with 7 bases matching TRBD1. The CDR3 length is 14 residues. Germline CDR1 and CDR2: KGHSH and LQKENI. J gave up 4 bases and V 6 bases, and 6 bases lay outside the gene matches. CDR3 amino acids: CASSSQGSGNTIYF. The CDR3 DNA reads TGTGCCAGCTCTTCACAGGGGTCCGGAAACACCATATATTTT.

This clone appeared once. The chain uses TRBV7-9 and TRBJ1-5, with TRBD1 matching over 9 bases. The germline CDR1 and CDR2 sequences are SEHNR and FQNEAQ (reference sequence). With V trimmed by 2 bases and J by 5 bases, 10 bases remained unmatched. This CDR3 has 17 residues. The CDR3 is CASSLTLGTGIDQPQHF. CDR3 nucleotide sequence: TGTGCCAGCAGCTTAACCCTCGGGACAGGGATCGATCAGCCCCAGCATTTT.

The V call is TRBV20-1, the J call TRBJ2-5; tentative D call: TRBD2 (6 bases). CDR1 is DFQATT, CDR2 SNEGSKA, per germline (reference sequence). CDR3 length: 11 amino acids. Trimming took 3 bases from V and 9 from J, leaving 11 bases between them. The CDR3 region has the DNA TGCAGTGCTAGGCGGCCGGGGGCCCAGTACTTC. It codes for CSARRPGAQYF.

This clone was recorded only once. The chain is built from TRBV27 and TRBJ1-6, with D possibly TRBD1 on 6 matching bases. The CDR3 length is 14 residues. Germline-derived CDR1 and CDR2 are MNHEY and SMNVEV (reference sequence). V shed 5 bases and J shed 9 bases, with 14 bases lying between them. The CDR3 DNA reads TGTGCCAGCAGTCTACAGGGCATAGGTTCACCCCTCCACTTT. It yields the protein CASSLQGIGSPLHF.